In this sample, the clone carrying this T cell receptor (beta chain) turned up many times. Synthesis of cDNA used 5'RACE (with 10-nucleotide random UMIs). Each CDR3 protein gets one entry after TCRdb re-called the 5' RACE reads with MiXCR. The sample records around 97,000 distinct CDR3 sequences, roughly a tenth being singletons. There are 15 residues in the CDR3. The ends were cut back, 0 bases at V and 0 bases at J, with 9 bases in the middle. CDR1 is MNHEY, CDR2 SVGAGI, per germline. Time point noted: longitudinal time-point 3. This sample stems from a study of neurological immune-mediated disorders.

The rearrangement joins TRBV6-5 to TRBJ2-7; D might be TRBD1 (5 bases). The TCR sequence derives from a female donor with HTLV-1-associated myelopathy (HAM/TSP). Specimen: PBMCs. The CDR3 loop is CASSYSTATSYEQYF. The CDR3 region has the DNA TGTGCCAGCAGTTACTCGACAGCTACCTCCTACGAGCAGTACTTC.